The clone carrying this T cell receptor beta chain was picked up many times. Antigen: not known. MiXCR, applied by TCRdb to the 5' RACE reads, yields one record per CDR3 protein. The repertoire holds around 68,000 distinct CDR3 sequences, with around 7% as singletons. The ends were cut back, 5 bases at V and 6 bases at J, with 20 bases in the middle. Germline V gives CDR1 SGHAT, CDR2 FQNNGV. The CDR3 spans 15 residues. The sample belongs to a study of T cells after yellow fever vaccination. As for the study in general: Fractions low in cell number were prepared with SMART-Seq v4 Ultra Low Input.

Study outcomes and limitations: The secondary response peaked faster, at day 5 versus 15, but was weaker. The booster saw the reappearance of most primary-vaccination clones (more than 95% CD4, about 88% CD8).

This chain joins TRBV11-2 and TRBJ2-7, with no clear D. Sequenced here: CD8+ T cells sorted from PBMCs, sampled roughly 10 days after the first yellow fever vaccination. The clonotype originates from a man aged 18 to 29 who received the YFV17D yellow fever vaccine. The CDR3 protein is CASSLLSSVLSEQYF. For the CDR3, the DNA is TGTGCCAGCAGCCTCTTGAGCAGCGTTCTATCCGAGCAGTACTTC.